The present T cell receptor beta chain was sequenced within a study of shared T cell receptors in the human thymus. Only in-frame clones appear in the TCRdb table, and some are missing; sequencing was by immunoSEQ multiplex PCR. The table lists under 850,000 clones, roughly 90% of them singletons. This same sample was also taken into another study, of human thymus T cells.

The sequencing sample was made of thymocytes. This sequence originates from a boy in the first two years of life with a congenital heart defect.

The CDR3 here is CASSEGQRSGGETQYF. The CDR3 DNA reads TGTGCCAGCAGTGAAGGTCAGCGAAGCGGGGGGGAGACCCAGTACTTC. V is TRBV2 and J is TRBJ2-5, with 9 bases lining up with TRBD2. V lost 1 base, J lost 5 bases, and 8 bases stayed unmatched. In germline, CDR1 is SNHLY, CDR2 FYNNEI. CDR3 length: 16 amino acids.